The clone carrying this T cell receptor (beta chain) was found once. PCR was performed a second time for about 7 to 11 cycles using a sample-barcoded 5' primer and a J-beta primer mix. TCRdb reprocessed the 5' RACE reads via MiXCR and lists one record per CDR3 protein. The repertoire includes about 1.7 million distinct CDR3 sequences, about 30% of them detected once, and roughly 8.2% sits in the top ten. These data come from a study of blood T cells in healthy people across ages. The V gene's germline CDR1 is SNHLY and CDR2 FYNNEI. Trimming cost V 3 bases and J 5 bases, with 8 bases left between them. CDR3 length equals 13 residues.

The J gene is TRBJ2-1, the V gene TRBV2; D unresolved. This sequence originates from a woman in her twenties or thirties in good health. What was sequenced was blood. This CDR3 is CASSDSFNNEQFF. The CDR3 DNA sequence: TGTGCCAGCAGTGATTCCTTTAACAATGAGCAGTTCTTC.